This T cell receptor beta chain was captured by sequencing in a study of shared clonotypes between healthy human individuals. Whole-study findings and limits: Unshared clonotypes carried lower generation probabilities than those common to all four donors. Naive subsets usually exceeded memory subsets in estimated richness.

Naivety among CD8 cells was defined by CD45RO negativity and positive CCR7 selection, thereby excluding terminally differentiated effector memory CD45RA+ cells. On this clone itself: Its specificity is not known.

In the source study's methods: ImmunoSEQ output held junction-only sequences without quality scores, so filtering differed. Produced via immunoSEQ multiplex PCR; TCRdb's table is partial and in-frame only. V and J calls and clone size are given by that table; D and trimming were obtained from the DNA. This repertoire shows hundreds of thousands of clones, 85% to 95% found once; its top ten account for approximately 0.11%. The specimen was naive CD8+ T cells sorted from blood. The origin of this receptor is a woman aged 25 to 39 in good health.

The CDR3 region is CASSPSNHNEQFF. The CDR3 nucleotides are TGTGCCAGCAGCCCATCCAATCACAATGAGCAGTTCTTC. V is TRBV7-9 and J is TRBJ2-1; D is unclear. The germline V gene has CDR1 SEHNR and CDR2 FQNEAQ (reference sequence). This CDR3 has 13 residues. V lost 5 bases and J 5 bases, leaving 10 bases between the germline ends.